Listed here are 31 T cell receptor beta chains from one sample, sequenced in a study of blood T cell repertoires in COVID-19. Produced via immunoSEQ multiplex PCR; TCRdb's table is partial and in-frame only. Of 65,000 to 90,000 clones listed, about 91% are singletons. The specimen sequenced was peripheral blood. These receptors all come from a woman aged 80 or over with acute or convalescent COVID-19.

V gene TRBV5-6 combines with J gene TRBJ2-1, with D unresolved. This CDR3 has 11 residues. The V end lost 6 bases, the J end lost 4 bases, and 5 bases lay between the germline ends. Germline assignment: CDR1 SGHDT and CDR2 YYEEEE. CDR3 in amino acids: CASISYNEQFF. The CDR3 coding sequence is TGTGCCAGCATCTCTTACAATGAGCAGTTCTTC.

Regarding this clone: Other DNA sequences in this specimen translate into the identical CDR3. The J gene is TRBJ2-1, the V gene TRBV12-3 or TRBV12-4; D ambiguous. Trimming left V 3 bases short and J 6 bases short, with 3 bases between. The CDR3 runs to 11 residues. The CDR3 sequence is CASSLSNEQFF. In nucleotides, the CDR3 is TGTGCCAGCAGTTTGAGCAATGAGCAGTTCTTC.

The V gene is TRBV6-2 or TRBV6-3, the J gene TRBJ1-2; D is unclear. Trimming pared 5 bases from V and 2 bases from J, leaving 9 bases between. Germline V gene lookup returns CDR1 MNHEY and CDR2 SVGEGT. The CDR3 is 13 residues long. The chain's CDR3 is CASSEPQNYGYTF. CDR3 coding DNA: TGTGCCAGCAGTGAGCCGCAAAACTATGGCTACACCTTC.

The chain is built from TRBV13 and TRBJ1-2; 10 bases align to TRBD1. The ends lost 4 bases at V and 6 bases at J; junction bases unmatched: 8. CDR1 and CDR2 (germline): PRHDT, FYEKMQ (reference sequence). The CDR3 spans 15 residues. The CDR3 spells CASSSPTGGANGYTF. The CDR3, as DNA: TGTGCCAGCAGCTCACCGACAGGGGGCGCGAATGGCTACACCTTC.

This clone was observed once. The gene calls are TRBV14 and TRBJ2-5; 14 bases fit TRBD2. V shed 4 bases and J 5 bases; nucleotides not matched to a gene: 12. CDR1 is SGHDN, CDR2 FVKESK, per germline. There are 18 residues in the CDR3. DNA for the CDR3: TGTGCCAGCAGCCTTCTGGGGACTAGCGGGAGTTTTTGGGAGACCCAGTACTTC. Residues: CASSLLGTSGSFWETQYF.

The gene calls are TRBV19 and TRBJ1-5, with TRBD1 matching over 7 bases. There are 17 residues in the CDR3. Germline CDR1 is LNHDA and CDR2 is SQIVND (reference sequence). After removal of 0 bases from V and 5 bases from J, the junction contained 10 bases not matched to a gene. The CDR3 here is CASSIEGGRGRDQPQHF. CDR3 coding DNA: TGTGCCAGTAGTATAGAGGGCGGGAGGGGGCGAGATCAGCCCCAGCATTTT.

The V call is TRBV12-3 or TRBV12-4, the J call TRBJ1-3; D gene unclear. Trimming took 9 bases from V and 0 from J, leaving 3 bases between them. The CDR3 totals 11 residues. For the CDR3, the DNA is TGTGCCAGTAGCTCTGGAAACACCATATATTTT. Amino acid sequence: CASSSGNTIYF.

The V gene is TRBV7-8, the J gene TRBJ2-1; 12 bases are shared with TRBD2. V shed 1 base and J 4 bases; nucleotides not matched to a gene: 2. The CDR3 extends over 16 amino acids. The germline V gene encodes CDR1 SGHVS and CDR2 FQNEAQ. As DNA, the CDR3 is TGTGCCAGCAGCTTAGTTCTAGCGGGGGGGTACAATGAGCAGTTCTTC. Encoded protein: CASSLVLAGGYNEQFF.

The chain has TRBV27 and TRBJ2-7; 10 nucleotides line up with TRBD2. V dropped 6 bases and J dropped 0; count of bases not matched to a gene: 8. CDR1 is MNHEY, CDR2 SMNVEV, per germline (reference sequence). CDR3 length: 16 amino acids. CDR3 bases: TGTGCCAGCAGCCGGGGTAGCGGGGGGAGCTCCTACGAGCAGTACTTC. This translates into CASSRGSGGSSYEQYF.

CDR3 residues: CASSQDTGPGNTIYF. The CDR3, as DNA: TGTGCCAGCAGCCAAGATACAGGCCCGGGAAACACCATATATTTT. The chain combines TRBV14 with TRBJ1-3; a possible D gene is TRBD1 (5 bases). V lost 0 bases, J lost 4 bases, and 10 bases lay in between. The CDR3 spans 15 residues. Per germline, CDR1 SGHDN and CDR2 FVKESK.

The chain employs TRBV7-8 and TRBJ1-2; 9 nucleotides match TRBD1. The CDR3 contains 15 residues. Germline loops: CDR1 SGHVS, CDR2 FQNEAQ. The ends lost 2 bases at V and 10 bases at J; junction bases unmatched: 11. The CDR3 DNA sequence: TGTGCCAGCAGCTTAAGTCCGGGACAGGGTTTAGCCTACACCTTC. Translated, it gives CASSLSPGQGLAYTF.

CDR3 nucleotide sequence: TGCGCCAGCAGTGAATTGCAGGGGACTGAAGCTTTCTTT. Its translation: CASSELQGTEAFF. This chain uses TRBV10-1 with TRBJ1-1; the D gene is possibly TRBD1 (6 bases). The CDR3 totals 13 residues. CDR1 is WNHNN, CDR2 SYGVQD, per germline (reference sequence). V was pared by 3 bases and J by 5 bases, with 10 bases between.

The chain uses TRBV19 and TRBJ2-7, with 7 bases matching TRBD1. Germline trimming cut 6 bases from V and 5 bases from J; bases unmatched to any gene: 10. CDR1 and CDR2 (germline): LNHDA, SQIVND (reference sequence). There are 14 residues in the CDR3. The DNA of the CDR3 is TGTGCCAGTAGCGGGTTTAATCAGGGGGACGAGCAGTACTTC. Residues: CASSGFNQGDEQYF.

This sequence joins TRBV2 and TRBJ1-5; D is uncertain. Germline CDR1 is SNHLY and CDR2 is FYNNEI. V was trimmed by 5 bases and J by 2 bases, leaving 10 bases between them. The CDR3 has 14 amino acids. The DNA for the CDR3 is TGTGCCAGCAGTTTCGGGGAGGGCAATCAGCCCCAGCATTTT. It translates to CASSFGEGNQPQHF.

A few counts support this clone. The same CDR3 also results from other DNA sequences found in this sample. The CDR3 here is CAISGEGGNTEAFF. The DNA of the CDR3 is TGTGCCATCAGTGGGGAAGGGGGGAACACTGAAGCTTTCTTT. The chain has TRBV10-3 and TRBJ1-1; D is possibly TRBD1 (6 bases). V lost 4 bases to trimming and J lost 1 base, with 10 bases between them. The CDR3 has 14 amino acids. Germline CDR1 is ENHRY and CDR2 is SYGVKD.

The CDR3 DNA reads as TGTGCCAGCAGCATAGGGGGACAGGGCCGAAGCTACACCTTC. Translation gives CASSIGGQGRSYTF. The chain combines TRBV7-2 with TRBJ1-2, with 9 bases lining up with TRBD1. The germline V gene encodes CDR1 SGHTA and CDR2 FQGNSA. V was pared by 5 bases and J by 9 bases, with 10 bases of the junction left unmatched. This CDR3 region has 14 residues. The variable domain in full, completed from reference TRBV7-2 and TRBJ1-2, reads GAGVSQSPSNKVTEKGKDVELRCDPISGHTALYWYRQSLGQGLEFLIYFQGNSAPDKSGLPSDRFSAERTGGSVSTLTIQRTQQEDSAVYLCASSIGGQGRSYTFGSGTRLTVV.

The chain couples TRBV13 to TRBJ2-5; 8 nucleotides match TRBD1. The CDR3 covers 15 residues. V shed 0 bases, J shed 4 bases, and the junction held 4 bases outside the gene matches. Germline assignment: CDR1 PRHDT and CDR2 FYEKMQ (reference sequence). CDR3 region: CASSLGSGGLETQYF. The DNA for the CDR3 is TGTGCCAGCAGCTTAGGCTCAGGGGGCTTAGAGACCCAGTACTTC. Looking up the rest from reference TRBV13 and TRBJ2-5 gives the full variable domain: AAGVIQSPRHLIKEKRETATLKCYPIPRHDTVYWYQQGPGQDPQFLISFYEKMQSDKGSIPDRFSAQQFSDYHSELNMSSLELGDSALYFCASSLGSGGLETQYFGPGTRLLVL.

V is TRBV7-2 and J is TRBJ2-7, with D perhaps TRBD2 (6 bases). V lost 5 bases to trimming and J lost 0 bases, with 11 bases between them. Germline loops: CDR1 SGHTA, CDR2 FQGNSA. The CDR3 covers 14 residues. Here the CDR3 reads CASSHPGDSYEQYF. The CDR3, as DNA: TGTGCCAGCAGCCATCCGGGGGACTCCTACGAGCAGTACTTC.

The chain links TRBV5-6 to TRBJ2-1; tentatively, D is TRBD2 (7 bases). Trimming removed 1 base at V and 5 bases at J, with 19 bases between. Germline CDR1 is SGHDT and CDR2 is YYEEEE. The CDR3 has 17 residues. CDR3 nucleotides: TGTGCCAGCAGCTTGTGGGGAGGGCGGGGGCCTAACAATGAGCAGTTCTTC. It is translated as CASSLWGGRGPNNEQFF.

The chain employs TRBV10-1 and TRBJ2-7, with 12 bases fitting TRBD2. Germline V gene lookup returns CDR1 WNHNN and CDR2 SYGVQD (reference sequence). The CDR3 length is 16 residues. V lost 5 bases and J lost 2; bases outside the gene matches: 7. CDR3 amino acids: CASSTQTSGSTYEQYF. CDR3 in DNA: TGCGCCAGCAGTACCCAGACTAGCGGGAGTACCTACGAGCAGTACTTC.

This chain uses TRBV5-1 with TRBJ2-2, with 9 bases identical to TRBD1. The ends lost 2 bases at V and 6 bases at J; junction bases unmatched: 5. This CDR3 contains 15 residues. Germline V CDR1 and CDR2: SGHRS, YFSETQ. CDR3: CASSFRDRASGELFF. The CDR3 nucleotides are TGCGCCAGCAGCTTTAGGGACAGGGCTTCCGGGGAGCTGTTTTTT.

The chain links TRBV5-8 to TRBJ2-6; a weak D match, TRBD1 (5 bases). CDR1 is SGHTS and CDR2 is YDEGEE in the germline V gene. The CDR3 sequence is 16 residues long. The ends were cut back, 1 base at V and 0 bases at J, with 8 bases in the middle. The CDR3 reads CASSLYGASGANVLTF. The CDR3 coding sequence is TGTGCCAGCAGCTTGTATGGGGCCTCTGGGGCCAACGTCCTGACTTTC.

The chain joins TRBV5-8 to TRBJ2-2; 7 bases line up with TRBD1. This CDR3 is built from 15 residues. CDR1 and CDR2 from the germline V gene are SGHTS and YDEGEE. The junction had 5 bases not matched to a gene; V was cut back by 4 bases and J by 2 bases. The CDR3 loop is CASSPGQFNTGELFF. For the CDR3, the DNA is TGTGCCAGCAGCCCGGGACAGTTTAACACCGGGGAGCTGTTTTTT.

The chain combines TRBV9 with TRBJ2-1; weak D call: TRBD2 (5 bases). CDR3 size: 14 residues. Germline V gives CDR1 SGDLS, CDR2 YYNGEE. V lost 0 bases to trimming and J lost 9 bases, with 13 bases between them. CDR3 sequence: CASSVDTLAFEQFF. Written as DNA, the CDR3 is TGTGCCAGCAGCGTAGATACTCTAGCTTTTGAGCAGTTCTTC.

V and J are TRBV25-1 and TRBJ2-1; 9 nucleotides align to TRBD1. The germline V gene encodes CDR1 MGHDK and CDR2 SYGVNS. This CDR3 has 13 residues. Trimming cost V 10 bases and J 2 bases; bases outside gene matches: 3. The CDR3 protein is CATGQGPYNEQFF. The CDR3 DNA reads as TGTGCCACGGGACAGGGACCCTACAATGAGCAGTTCTTC.

The chain uses TRBV12-3 or TRBV12-4 and TRBJ2-7, with a weak D call TRBD2 (5 bases). The V and J ends lost 8 bases and 0 bases respectively, with 11 bases between them. The CDR3 totals 13 residues. The CDR3 reads CASGLASSYEQYF. CDR3 coding DNA: TGTGCCAGCGGACTGGCAAGCTCCTACGAGCAGTACTTC.

The V gene is TRBV2, the J gene TRBJ2-7; tentatively, D is TRBD2 (5 bases). Germline V gene sequence: CDR1 SNHLY, CDR2 FYNNEI. Trimming took 2 bases from V and 6 from J, leaving 8 bases between them. The CDR3 is made up of 12 amino acids. CDR3 residues: CASSERGREQYF. CDR3 in DNA: TGTGCCAGCAGTGAACGGGGTCGCGAGCAGTACTTC.

This sequence joins TRBV5-1 and TRBJ1-2; 7 positions match TRBD1. Germline V gene sequence: CDR1 SGHRS, CDR2 YFSETQ. The junction had 11 bases not matched to a gene; V was cut back by 4 bases and J by 5 bases. This CDR3 spans 15 amino acids. The CDR3 spells CASSAGQASGYGYTF. The CDR3 bases are TGCGCCAGCAGCGCCGGACAGGCCTCGGGATATGGCTACACCTTC.

This chain connects TRBV14 to TRBJ2-7; the match to TRBD1 covers 7 bases. The CDR3 length is 16 residues. The ends lost 5 bases at V and 0 bases at J; junction bases unmatched: 10. The germline CDR1 and CDR2 sequences are SGHDN and FVKESK. In nucleotides, the CDR3 is TGTGCCAGCAGCGCAAGAGGGAGACAGGGCTCCTACGAGCAGTACTTC. Protein sequence: CASSARGRQGSYEQYF. The variable domain in full, completed from reference TRBV14 and TRBJ2-7, reads EAGVTQFPSHSVIEKGQTVTLRCDPISGHDNLYWYRRVMGKEIKFLLHFVKESKQDESGMPNNRFLAERTGGTYSTLKVQPAELEDSGVYFCASSARGRQGSYEQYFGPGTRLTVT.

This sequence joins TRBV7-9 and TRBJ2-7; D may be TRBD1 (6 bases). The CDR3 is 14 amino acids. V lost 5 bases, J lost 3 bases, and 14 bases lay in between. Germline CDR1 SEHNR, CDR2 FQNEAQ (reference sequence). The chain's CDR3 is CASSPGQLIYEQYF. The CDR3 DNA follows: TGTGCCAGCAGCCCCGGACAGCTCATCTACGAGCAGTACTTC.

The gene calls are TRBV19 and TRBJ2-2; TRBD1 agrees at 10 bases. The CDR3 runs 14 residues. The V and J ends lost 4 bases and 8 bases, in that order; junction bases with no gene match: 4. Germline loops: CDR1 LNHDA, CDR2 SQIVND (reference sequence). CDR3 region: CASSTTGGIGELFF. The CDR3 bases are TGTGCCAGTAGTACGACAGGGGGCATAGGGGAGCTGTTTTTT.